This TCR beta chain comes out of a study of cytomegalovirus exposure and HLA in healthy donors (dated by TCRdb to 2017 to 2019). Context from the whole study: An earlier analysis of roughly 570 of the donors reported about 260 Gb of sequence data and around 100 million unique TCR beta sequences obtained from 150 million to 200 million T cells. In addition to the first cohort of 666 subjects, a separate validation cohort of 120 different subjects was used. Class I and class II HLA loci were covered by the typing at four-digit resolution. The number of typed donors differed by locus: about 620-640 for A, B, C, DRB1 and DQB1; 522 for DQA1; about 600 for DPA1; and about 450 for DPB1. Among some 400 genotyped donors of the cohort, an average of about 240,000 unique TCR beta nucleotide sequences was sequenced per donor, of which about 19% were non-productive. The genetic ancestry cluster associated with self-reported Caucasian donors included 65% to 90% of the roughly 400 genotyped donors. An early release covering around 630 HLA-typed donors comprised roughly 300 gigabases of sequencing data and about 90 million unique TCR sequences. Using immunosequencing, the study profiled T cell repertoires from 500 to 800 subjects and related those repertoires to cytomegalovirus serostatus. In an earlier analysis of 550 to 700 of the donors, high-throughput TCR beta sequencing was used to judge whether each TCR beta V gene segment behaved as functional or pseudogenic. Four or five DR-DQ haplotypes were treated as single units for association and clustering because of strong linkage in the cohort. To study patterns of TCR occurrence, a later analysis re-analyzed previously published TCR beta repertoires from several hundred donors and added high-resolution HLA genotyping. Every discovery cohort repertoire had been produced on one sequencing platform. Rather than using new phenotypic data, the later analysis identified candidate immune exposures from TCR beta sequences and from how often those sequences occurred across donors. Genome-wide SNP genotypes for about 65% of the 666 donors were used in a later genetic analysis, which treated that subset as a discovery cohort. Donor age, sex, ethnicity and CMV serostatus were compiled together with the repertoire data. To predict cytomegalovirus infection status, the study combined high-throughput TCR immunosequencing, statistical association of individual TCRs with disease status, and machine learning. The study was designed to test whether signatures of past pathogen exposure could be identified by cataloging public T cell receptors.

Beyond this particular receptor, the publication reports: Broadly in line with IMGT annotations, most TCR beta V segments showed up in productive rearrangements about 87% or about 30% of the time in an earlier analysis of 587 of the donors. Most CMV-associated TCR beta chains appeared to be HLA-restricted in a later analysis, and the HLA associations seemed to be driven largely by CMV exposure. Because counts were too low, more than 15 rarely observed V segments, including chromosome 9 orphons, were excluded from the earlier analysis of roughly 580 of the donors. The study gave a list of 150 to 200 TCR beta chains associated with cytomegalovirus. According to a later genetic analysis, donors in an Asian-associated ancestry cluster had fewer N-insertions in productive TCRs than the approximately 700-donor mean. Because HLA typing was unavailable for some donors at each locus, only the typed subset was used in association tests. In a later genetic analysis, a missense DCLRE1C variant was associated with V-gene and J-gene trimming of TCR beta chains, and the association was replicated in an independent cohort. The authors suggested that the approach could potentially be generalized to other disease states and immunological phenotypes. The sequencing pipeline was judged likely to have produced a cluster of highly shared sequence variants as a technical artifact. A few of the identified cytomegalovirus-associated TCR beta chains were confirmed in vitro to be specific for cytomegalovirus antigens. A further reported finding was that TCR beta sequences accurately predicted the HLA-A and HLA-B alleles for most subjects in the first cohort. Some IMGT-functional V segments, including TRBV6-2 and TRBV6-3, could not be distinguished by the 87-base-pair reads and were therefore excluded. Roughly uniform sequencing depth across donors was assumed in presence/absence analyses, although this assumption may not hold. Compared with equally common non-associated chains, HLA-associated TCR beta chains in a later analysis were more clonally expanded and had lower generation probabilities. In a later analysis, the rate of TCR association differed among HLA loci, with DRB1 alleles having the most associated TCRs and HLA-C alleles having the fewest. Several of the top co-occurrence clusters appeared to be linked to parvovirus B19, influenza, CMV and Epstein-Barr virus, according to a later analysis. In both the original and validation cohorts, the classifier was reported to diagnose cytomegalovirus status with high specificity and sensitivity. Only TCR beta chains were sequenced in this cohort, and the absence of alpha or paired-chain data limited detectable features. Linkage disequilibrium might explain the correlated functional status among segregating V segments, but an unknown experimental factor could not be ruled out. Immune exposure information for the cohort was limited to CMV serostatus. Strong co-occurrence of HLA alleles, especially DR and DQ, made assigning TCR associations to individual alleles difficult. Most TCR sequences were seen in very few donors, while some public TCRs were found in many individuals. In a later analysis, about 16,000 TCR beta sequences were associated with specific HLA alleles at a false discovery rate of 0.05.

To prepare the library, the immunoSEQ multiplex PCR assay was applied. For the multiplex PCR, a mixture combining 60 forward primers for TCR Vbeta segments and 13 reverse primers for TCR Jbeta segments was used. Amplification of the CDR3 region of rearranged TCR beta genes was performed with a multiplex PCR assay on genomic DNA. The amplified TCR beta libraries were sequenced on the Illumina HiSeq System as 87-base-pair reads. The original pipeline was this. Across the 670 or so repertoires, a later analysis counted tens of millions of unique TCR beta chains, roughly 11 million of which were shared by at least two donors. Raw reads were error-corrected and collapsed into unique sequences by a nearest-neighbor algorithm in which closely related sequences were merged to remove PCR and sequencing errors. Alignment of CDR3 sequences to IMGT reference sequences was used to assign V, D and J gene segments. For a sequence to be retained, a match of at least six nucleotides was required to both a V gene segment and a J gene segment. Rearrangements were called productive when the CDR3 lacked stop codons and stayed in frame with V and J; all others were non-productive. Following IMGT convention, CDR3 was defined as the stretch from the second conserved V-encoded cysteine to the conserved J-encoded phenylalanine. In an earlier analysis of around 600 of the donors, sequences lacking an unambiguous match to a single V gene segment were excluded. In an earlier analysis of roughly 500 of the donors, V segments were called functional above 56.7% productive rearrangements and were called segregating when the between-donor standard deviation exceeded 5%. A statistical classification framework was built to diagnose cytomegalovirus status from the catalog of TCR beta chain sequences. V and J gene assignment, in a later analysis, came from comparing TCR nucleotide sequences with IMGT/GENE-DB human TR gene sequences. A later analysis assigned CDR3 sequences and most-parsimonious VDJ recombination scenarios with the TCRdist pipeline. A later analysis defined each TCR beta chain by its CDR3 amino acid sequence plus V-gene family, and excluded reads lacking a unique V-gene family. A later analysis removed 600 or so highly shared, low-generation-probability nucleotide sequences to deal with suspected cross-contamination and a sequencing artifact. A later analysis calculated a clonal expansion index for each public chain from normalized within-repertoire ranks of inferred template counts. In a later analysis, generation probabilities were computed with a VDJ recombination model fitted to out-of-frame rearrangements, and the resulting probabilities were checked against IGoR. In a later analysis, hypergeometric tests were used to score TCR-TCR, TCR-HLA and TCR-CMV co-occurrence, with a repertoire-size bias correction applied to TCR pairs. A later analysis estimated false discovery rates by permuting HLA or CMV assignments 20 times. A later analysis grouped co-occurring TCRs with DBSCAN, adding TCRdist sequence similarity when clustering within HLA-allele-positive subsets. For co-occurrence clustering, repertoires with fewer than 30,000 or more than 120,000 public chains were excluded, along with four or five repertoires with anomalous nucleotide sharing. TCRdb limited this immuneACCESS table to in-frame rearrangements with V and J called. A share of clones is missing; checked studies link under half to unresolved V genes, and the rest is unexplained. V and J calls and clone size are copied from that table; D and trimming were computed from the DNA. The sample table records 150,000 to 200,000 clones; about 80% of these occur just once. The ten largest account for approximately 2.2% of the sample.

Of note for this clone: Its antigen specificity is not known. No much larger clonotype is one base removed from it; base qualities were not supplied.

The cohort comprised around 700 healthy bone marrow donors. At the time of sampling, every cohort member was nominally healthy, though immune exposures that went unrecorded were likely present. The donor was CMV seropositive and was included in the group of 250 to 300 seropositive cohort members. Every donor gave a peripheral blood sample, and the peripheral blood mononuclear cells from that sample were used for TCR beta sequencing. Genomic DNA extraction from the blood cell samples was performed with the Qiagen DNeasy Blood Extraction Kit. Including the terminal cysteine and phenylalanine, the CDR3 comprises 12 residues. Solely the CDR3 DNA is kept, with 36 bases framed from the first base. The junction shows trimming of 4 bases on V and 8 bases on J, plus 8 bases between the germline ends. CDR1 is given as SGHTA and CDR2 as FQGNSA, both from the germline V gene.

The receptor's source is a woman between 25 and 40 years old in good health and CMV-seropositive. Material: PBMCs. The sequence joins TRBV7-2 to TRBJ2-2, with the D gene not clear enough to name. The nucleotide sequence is TGTGCCAGCAGCTCCCCCCGGGGGGAGCTGTTTTTT. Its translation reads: CASSSPRGELFF. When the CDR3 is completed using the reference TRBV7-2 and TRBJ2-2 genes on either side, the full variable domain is GAGVSQSPSNKVTEKGKDVELRCDPISGHTALYWYRQSLGQGLEFLIYFQGNSAPDKSGLPSDRFSAERTGGSVSTLTIQRTQQEDSAVYLCASSSPRGELFFGEGSRLTVL.